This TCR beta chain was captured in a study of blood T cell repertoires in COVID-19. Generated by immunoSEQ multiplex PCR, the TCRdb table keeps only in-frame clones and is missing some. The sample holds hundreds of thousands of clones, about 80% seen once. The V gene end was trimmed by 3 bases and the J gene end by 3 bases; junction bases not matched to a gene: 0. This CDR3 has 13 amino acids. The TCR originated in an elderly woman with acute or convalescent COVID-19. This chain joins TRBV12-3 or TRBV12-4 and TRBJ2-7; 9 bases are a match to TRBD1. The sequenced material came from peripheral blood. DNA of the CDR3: TGTGCCAGCAGTTTGGGACAGGGCTACGAGCAGTACTTC. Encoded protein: CASSLGQGYEQYF.